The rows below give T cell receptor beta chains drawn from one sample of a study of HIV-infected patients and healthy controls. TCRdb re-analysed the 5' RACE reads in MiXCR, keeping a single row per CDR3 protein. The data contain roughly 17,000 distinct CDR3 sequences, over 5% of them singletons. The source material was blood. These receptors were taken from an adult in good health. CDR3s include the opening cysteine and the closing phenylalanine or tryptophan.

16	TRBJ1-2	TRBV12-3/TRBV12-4	CASSLGPGQGLYGYTF
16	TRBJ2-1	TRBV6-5	CASRGLAGASYNEQFF
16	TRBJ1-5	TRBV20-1	CSARDTRGLGNQPQHF
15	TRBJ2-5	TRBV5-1	CASSLTRQGHETQYF
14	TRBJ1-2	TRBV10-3	CAIRRESTDYGYTF
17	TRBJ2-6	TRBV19	CASSIASGSSGANVLTF
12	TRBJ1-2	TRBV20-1	CSASSANYGYTF
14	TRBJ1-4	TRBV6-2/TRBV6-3	CASSYLGQGEKLFF
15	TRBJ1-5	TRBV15	CATSARRQGDQPQHF
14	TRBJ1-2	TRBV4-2	CASSQEFDKPGYTF
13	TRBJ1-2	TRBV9	CASSYTGDYGYTF
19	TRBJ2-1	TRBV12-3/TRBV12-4	CASSLGTLAGGNSYNEQFF
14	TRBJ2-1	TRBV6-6	CASSYSGDYNEQFF
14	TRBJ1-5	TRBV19	CASRHREGNQPQHF
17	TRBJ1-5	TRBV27	CASSKPGAGPPNQPQHF
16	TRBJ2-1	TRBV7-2	CASSLGSAGGYNEQFF
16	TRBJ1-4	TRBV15	CATSRDLAATNEKLFF
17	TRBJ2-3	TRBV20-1	CSARAPMGAGNTDTQYF
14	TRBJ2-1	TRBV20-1	CSAQGGEAGNEQFF
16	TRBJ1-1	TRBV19	CASIQGRQPMNTEAFF
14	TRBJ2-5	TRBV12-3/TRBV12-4	CASSLNSDQETQYF
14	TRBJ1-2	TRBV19	CASSTGTGNYGYTF
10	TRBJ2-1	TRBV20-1	CSASSLEQFF
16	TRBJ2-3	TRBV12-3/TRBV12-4	CASRSASGRYTDTQYF
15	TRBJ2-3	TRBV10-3	CAISSASGLTDTQYF
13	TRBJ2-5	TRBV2	CASRTPRKETQYF
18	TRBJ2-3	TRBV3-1	CASSRDHPGQGWADTQYF
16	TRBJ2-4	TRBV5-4	CASSLAGGLDKNIQYF
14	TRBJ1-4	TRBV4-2	CASSQEHGPEKLFF
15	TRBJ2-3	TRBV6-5	CASRPNGGARDTQYF
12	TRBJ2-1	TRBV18	CASSPRQYEQFF
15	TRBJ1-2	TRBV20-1	CSARDPLDSNYGYTF
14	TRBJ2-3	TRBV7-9	CASSLSSGGDTQYF
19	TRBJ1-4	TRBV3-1	CASSQDGTGVVATNEKLFF
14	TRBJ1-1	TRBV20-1	CSADYGRPGTEAFF
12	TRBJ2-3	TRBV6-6	CASRDFTDTQYF
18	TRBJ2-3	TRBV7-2	CASSLALTSGGGEDTQYF
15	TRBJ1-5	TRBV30	CAWTEGQGENQPQHF
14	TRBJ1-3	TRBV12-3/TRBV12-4	CASSFAGQGNTIYF
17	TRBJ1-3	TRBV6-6	CASSSTGGPEAGNTIYF
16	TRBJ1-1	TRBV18	CASSPFGQGLNTEAFF
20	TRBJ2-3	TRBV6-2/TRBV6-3	CASSYSIVDWSGGGADTQYF
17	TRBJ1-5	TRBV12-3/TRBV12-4	CASSLFRPGARNQPQHF
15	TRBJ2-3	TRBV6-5	CASSYTSGGPDTQYF
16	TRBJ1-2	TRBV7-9	CASSKGGDVTNYGYTF
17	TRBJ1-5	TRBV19	CASSIPTYRVSNQPQHF
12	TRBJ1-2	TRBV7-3	CASSLQGSGYTF
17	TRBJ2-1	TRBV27	CASSLLSRLPSYNEQFF
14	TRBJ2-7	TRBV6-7	CASTGPGQGREQYF
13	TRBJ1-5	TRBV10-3	CAIQLSSNQPQHF
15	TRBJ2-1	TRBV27	CASSPQESSYNEQFF
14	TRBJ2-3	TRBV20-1	CSVSLDAFTDTQYF
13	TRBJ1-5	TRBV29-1	CSVTTGAAGAQHF
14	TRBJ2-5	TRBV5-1	CASSLAARQETQYF
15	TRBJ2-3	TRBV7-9	CASSLASGSTDTQYF
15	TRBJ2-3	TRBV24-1	CATIPRGCRTDTQYF
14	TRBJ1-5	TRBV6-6	CASSSDRGYQPQHF
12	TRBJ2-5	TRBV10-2	CASRIGAETQYF
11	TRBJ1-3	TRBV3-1	CASSQGNTIYF